The clone carrying this TCR beta chain has only a few counts. Antigen: not known. TCRdb re-derived calls from the 5' RACE reads in MiXCR, one entry per CDR3 protein. In the table there are 650,000 to 800,000 distinct CDR3 sequences, around a fifth of which are singletons. The sample comes from a study of CD8 T cells in ankylosing spondylitis. Overall study findings and caveats: There was a TCR beta motif, made of several highly homologous variants, that appeared characteristic of ankylosing spondylitis blood.

Germline assignment: CDR1 SGHDT and CDR2 YYEEEE. V was pared by 5 bases and J by 6 bases, with 13 bases of the junction left unmatched. This CDR3 region has 15 residues. The clonotype was recovered from a male donor with ankylosing spondylitis. The V and J genes are TRBV5-6 and TRBJ1-1; TRBD1 aligns across 7 bases. Material for sequencing was blood, either unsorted or a sorted T cell fraction (not recorded which). Written as DNA, the CDR3 is TGTGCCAGCAGATACAACTCAGGGGGACACTCTGAAGCTTTCTTT. It specifies CASRYNSGGHSEAFF.